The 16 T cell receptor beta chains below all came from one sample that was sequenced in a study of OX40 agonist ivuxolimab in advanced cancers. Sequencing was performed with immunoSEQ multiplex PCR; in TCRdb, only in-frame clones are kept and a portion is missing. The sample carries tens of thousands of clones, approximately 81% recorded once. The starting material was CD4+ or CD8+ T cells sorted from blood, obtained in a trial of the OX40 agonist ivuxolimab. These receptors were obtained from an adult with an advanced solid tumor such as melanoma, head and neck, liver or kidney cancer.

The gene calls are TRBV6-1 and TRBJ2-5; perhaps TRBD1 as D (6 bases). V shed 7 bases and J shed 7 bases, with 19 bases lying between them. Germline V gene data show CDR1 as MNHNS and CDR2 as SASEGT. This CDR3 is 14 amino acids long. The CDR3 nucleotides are TGTGCCAGCACAACTAGGACAGTATTTGGGACCCAGTACTTC. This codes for CASTTRTVFGTQYF.

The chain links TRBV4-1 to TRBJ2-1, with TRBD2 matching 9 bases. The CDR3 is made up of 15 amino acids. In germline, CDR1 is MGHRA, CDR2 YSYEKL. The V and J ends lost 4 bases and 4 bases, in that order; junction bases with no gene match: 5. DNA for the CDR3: TGCGCCAGCAGCCCGCTAGCGGGGAGATACAATGAGCAGTTCTTC. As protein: CASSPLAGRYNEQFF.

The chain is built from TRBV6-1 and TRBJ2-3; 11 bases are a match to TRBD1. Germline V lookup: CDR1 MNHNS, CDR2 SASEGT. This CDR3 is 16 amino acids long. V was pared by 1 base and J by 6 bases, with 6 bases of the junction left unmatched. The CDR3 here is CASSEDHGQGADTQYF. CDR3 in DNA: TGTGCCAGCAGTGAAGACCACGGACAGGGGGCGGATACGCAGTATTTT.

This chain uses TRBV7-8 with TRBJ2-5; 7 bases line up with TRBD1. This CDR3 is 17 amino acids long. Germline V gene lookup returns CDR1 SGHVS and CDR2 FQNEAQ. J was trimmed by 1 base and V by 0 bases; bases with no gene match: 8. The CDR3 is CASSLALGGAPQETQYF. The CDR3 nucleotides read TGTGCCAGCAGCTTAGCGCTAGGGGGCGCGCCCCAAGAGACCCAGTACTTC.

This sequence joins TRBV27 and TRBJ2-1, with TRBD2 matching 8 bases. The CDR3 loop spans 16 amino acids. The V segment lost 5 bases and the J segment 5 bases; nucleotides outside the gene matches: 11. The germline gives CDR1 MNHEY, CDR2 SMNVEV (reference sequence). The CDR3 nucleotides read TGTGCCAGCAGTCCCGGGGGGGGGCGGATGCACAATGAGCAGTTCTTC. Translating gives CASSPGGGRMHNEQFF.

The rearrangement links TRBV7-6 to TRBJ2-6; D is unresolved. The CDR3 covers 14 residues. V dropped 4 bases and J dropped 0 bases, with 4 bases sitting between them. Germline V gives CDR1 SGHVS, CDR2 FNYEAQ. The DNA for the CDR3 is TGTGCCAGCAGCTCTTTCTCTGGGGCCAACGTCCTGACTTTC. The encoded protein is CASSSFSGANVLTF. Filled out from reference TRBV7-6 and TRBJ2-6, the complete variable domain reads GAGVSQSPRYKVTKRGQDVALRCDPISGHVSLYWYRQALGQGPEFLTYFNYEAQQDKSGLPNDRFSAERPEGSISTLTIQRTEQRDSAMYRCASSSFSGANVLTFGAGSRLTVL.

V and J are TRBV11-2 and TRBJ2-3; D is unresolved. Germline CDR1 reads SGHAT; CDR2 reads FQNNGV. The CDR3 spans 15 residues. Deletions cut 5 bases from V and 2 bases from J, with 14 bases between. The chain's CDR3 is CASSRVGAFTDTQYF. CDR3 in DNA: TGTGCCAGCAGCCGGGTCGGAGCGTTCACAGATACGCAGTATTTT.

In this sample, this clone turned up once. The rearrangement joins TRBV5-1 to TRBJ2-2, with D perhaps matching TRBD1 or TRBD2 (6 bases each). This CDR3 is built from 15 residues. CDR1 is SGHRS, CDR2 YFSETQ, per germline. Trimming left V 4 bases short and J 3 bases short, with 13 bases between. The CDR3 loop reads CASSTTGADTGELFF. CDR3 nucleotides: TGCGCCAGCAGCACAACGGGGGCTGACACCGGGGAGCTGTTTTTT.

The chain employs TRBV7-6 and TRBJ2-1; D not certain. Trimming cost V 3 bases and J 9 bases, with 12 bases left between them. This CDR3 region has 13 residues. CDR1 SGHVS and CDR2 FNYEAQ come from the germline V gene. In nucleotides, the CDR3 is TGTGCCAGCAGCTTGTGGGGTCTAACTGAGCAGTTCTTC. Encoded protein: CASSLWGLTEQFF. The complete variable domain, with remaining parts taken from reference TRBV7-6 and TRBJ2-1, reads GAGVSQSPRYKVTKRGQDVALRCDPISGHVSLYWYRQALGQGPEFLTYFNYEAQQDKSGLPNDRFSAERPEGSISTLTIQRTEQRDSAMYRCASSLWGLTEQFFGPGTRLTVL.

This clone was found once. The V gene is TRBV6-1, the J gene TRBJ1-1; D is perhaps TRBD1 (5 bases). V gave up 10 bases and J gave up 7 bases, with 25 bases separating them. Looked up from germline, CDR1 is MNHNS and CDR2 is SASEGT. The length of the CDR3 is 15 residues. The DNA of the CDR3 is TGTGCCACGAAATGGGGAGGGGTCGGGGTTGATGAAGCTTTCTTT. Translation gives CATKWGGVGVDEAFF.

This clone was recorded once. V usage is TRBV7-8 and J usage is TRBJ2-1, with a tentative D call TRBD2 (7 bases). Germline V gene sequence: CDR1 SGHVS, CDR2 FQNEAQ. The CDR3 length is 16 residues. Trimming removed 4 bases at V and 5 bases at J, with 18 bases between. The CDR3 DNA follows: TGTGCCAGCAGCTCACCCGATGGGGGGGCCGACAATGAGCAGTTCTTC. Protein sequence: CASSSPDGGADNEQFF.

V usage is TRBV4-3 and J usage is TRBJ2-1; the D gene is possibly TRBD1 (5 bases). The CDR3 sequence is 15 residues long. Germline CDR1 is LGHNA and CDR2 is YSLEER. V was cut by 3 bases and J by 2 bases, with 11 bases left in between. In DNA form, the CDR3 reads TGCGCCAGCAGCCACGACAGTTCTCCCTACAATGAGCAGTTCTTC. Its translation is CASSHDSSPYNEQFF.

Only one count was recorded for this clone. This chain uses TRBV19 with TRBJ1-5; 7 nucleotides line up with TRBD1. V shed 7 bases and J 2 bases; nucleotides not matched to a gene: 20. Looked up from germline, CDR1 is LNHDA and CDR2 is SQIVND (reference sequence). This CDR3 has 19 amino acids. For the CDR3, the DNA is TGTGCCAGTATCCGATTCGGTCCGGACAGGACAAAGGGCAATCAGCCCCAGCATTTT. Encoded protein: CASIRFGPDRTKGNQPQHF.

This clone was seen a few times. The DNA of the CDR3 is TGTGCCAGCAGCGACCTGACAGGGATGAACACTGAAGCTTTCTTT. Its protein product is CASSDLTGMNTEAFF. The genes are TRBV28 and TRBJ1-1; 7 bases are shared with TRBD1. The ends lost 6 bases at V and 0 bases at J; junction bases unmatched: 7. This CDR3 spans 15 amino acids. Germline-derived CDR1 and CDR2 are MDHEN and SYDVKM.

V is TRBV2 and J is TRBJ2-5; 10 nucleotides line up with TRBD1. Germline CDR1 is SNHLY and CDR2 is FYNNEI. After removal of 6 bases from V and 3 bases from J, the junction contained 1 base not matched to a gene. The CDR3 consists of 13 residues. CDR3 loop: CASRDRGKETQYF. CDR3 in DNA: TGTGCCAGCAGGGACAGGGGGAAAGAGACCCAGTACTTC.

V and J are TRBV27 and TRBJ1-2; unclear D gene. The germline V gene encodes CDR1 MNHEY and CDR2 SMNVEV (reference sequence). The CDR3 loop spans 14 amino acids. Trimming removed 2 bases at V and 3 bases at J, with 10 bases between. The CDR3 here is CASSLRGSDYGYTF. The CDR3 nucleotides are TGTGCCAGCAGTTTACGGGGTTCGGACTATGGCTACACCTTC.